The rows below give T cell receptor beta chains drawn from one sample of a study of glioma-infiltrating T cells after dendritic cell vaccination. The method was immunoSEQ multiplex PCR; TCRdb's version includes in-frame clones alone and lacks a portion of them. The table has just over 2,500 clones, roughly 85% seen once. The source was tumor tissue, collected after dendritic cell vaccination. Receptor source: a human donor with glioblastoma. The CDR3 runs from the conserved cysteine through the conserved F or W. A D gene is named only where the DNA matches it firmly. Not all rows give a size; the values are once, few, many and, for expanded clones, a class.

V gene: TRBV4-3; D gene: NA; clone size: NA; J gene: TRBJ2-1; CDR3 protein: CASSQAGEAYNEQFF; CDR3 DNA: TGCGCCAGCAGCCAAGCGGGAGAGGCCTACAATGAGCAGTTCTTC
V gene: TRBV9; D gene: TRBD1; clone size: NA; J gene: TRBJ1-1; CDR3 protein: CASSVGTGGARTEAFF; CDR3 DNA: TGTGCCAGCAGCGTAGGGACAGGGGGCGCAAGGACTGAAGCTTTCTTT
V gene: TRBV5-6; D gene: NA; clone size: NA; J gene: TRBJ2-3; CDR3 protein: CASSSATATDTQYF; CDR3 DNA: TGTGCCAGCAGCTCGGCGACAGCCACAGATACGCAGTATTTT
V gene: TRBV5-6; D gene: NA; clone size: NA; J gene: TRBJ2-1; CDR3 protein: CASRKQSLDEQFF; CDR3 DNA: TGTGCCAGCAGAAAACAGAGCTTGGATGAGCAGTTCTTC
V gene: TRBV10-1; D gene: NA; clone size: NA; J gene: TRBJ1-2; CDR3 protein: CASSELRTGGYTF; CDR3 DNA: TGCGCCAGCAGTGAGCTCCGAACGGGTGGCTACACCTTC
V gene: TRBV27; D gene: NA; clone size: NA; J gene: TRBJ1-2; CDR3 protein: CASSQNGRGMLKNDGYTF; CDR3 DNA: TGTGCCAGCAGTCAAAACGGAAGGGGGATGCTTAAAAATGATGGCTACACCTTC
V gene: TRBV19; D gene: TRBD2; clone size: NA; J gene: TRBJ2-3; CDR3 protein: CASSGLAGTDTQYF; CDR3 DNA: TGTGCCAGTAGTGGACTAGCGGGCACAGATACGCAGTATTTT
V gene: TRBV7-6; D gene: NA; clone size: NA; J gene: TRBJ2-1; CDR3 protein: CASRGDSPLNEQFF; CDR3 DNA: TGTGCCAGCAGAGGGGACTCTCCTCTCAATGAGCAGTTCTTC
V gene: TRBV27; D gene: TRBD2; clone size: once; J gene: TRBJ2-1; CDR3 protein: CASSLPGLDYNEQFF; CDR3 DNA: TGTGCCAGCAGTCTACCGGGACTAGACTACAATGAGCAGTTCTTC
V gene: TRBV11-1; D gene: TRBD1; clone size: NA; J gene: TRBJ2-1; CDR3 protein: CASSSDRDEQFF; CDR3 DNA: TGTGCCAGCAGCTCAGACAGGGATGAGCAGTTCTTC
V gene: TRBV5-4; D gene: NA; clone size: once; J gene: TRBJ2-1; CDR3 protein: CASRDPRGSYNEQFF; CDR3 DNA: TGTGCCAGCAGGGACCCCAGAGGGTCCTACAATGAGCAGTTCTTC
V gene: TRBV7-2; D gene: NA; clone size: NA; J gene: TRBJ1-3; CDR3 protein: CASSQKQGASGNTIYF; CDR3 DNA: TGTGCCAGCAGCCAAAAACAGGGAGCCTCTGGAAACACCATATATTTT
V gene: TRBV30; D gene: NA; clone size: NA; J gene: TRBJ2-1; CDR3 protein: CAWLAGYNEQFF; CDR3 DNA: TGTGCCTGGTTAGCAGGGTACAATGAGCAGTTCTTC
V gene: TRBV7-8; D gene: TRBD2; clone size: NA; J gene: TRBJ2-1; CDR3 protein: CASSPSGASYNEQFF; CDR3 DNA: TGTGCCAGCAGCCCTAGCGGAGCGTCCTACAATGAGCAGTTCTTC
V gene: TRBV6-5; D gene: TRBD1; clone size: NA; J gene: TRBJ2-4; CDR3 protein: CASSGQGWAKNIQYF; CDR3 DNA: TGTGCCAGCAGTGGACAGGGGTGGGCCAAAAACATTCAGTACTTC
V gene: TRBV30; D gene: NA; clone size: NA; J gene: TRBJ1-5; CDR3 protein: CAWSKGGGNQPQHF; CDR3 DNA: TGTGCCTGGAGTAAGGGGGGGGGCAATCAGCCCCAGCATTTT
V gene: TRBV5-6; D gene: NA; clone size: once; J gene: TRBJ1-1; CDR3 protein: CASSIVRTAEAFF; CDR3 DNA: TGTGCCAGCAGCATAGTCCGGACAGCTGAAGCTTTCTTT
V gene: TRBV27; D gene: TRBD1; clone size: NA; J gene: TRBJ1-2; CDR3 protein: CASSTLTRQGRGGYTF; CDR3 DNA: TGTGCCAGCAGTACTCTTACTCGACAGGGCCGTGGCGGCTACACCTTC
V gene: TRBV7-8; D gene: NA; clone size: NA; J gene: TRBJ1-1; CDR3 protein: CASSLDRREAFF; CDR3 DNA: TGTGCCAGCAGCTTAGACAGGCGTGAAGCTTTCTTT
V gene: TRBV14; D gene: TRBD1; clone size: NA; J gene: TRBJ1-6; CDR3 protein: CASSQISFDGTGGTSPLHF; CDR3 DNA: TGTGCCAGCAGCCAGATCTCCTTTGATGGGACAGGGGGAACTTCACCCCTCCACTTT
V gene: TRBV9; D gene: TRBD2; clone size: NA; J gene: TRBJ2-1; CDR3 protein: CASSAEEGLAGHNEQFF; CDR3 DNA: TGTGCCAGCAGCGCGGAGGAGGGACTAGCGGGCCACAATGAGCAGTTCTTC
V gene: TRBV5-5; D gene: TRBD1; clone size: NA; J gene: TRBJ1-2; CDR3 protein: CASSLAGQGTYGYTF; CDR3 DNA: TGTGCCAGCAGCTTGGCGGGACAGGGGACCTATGGCTACACCTTC